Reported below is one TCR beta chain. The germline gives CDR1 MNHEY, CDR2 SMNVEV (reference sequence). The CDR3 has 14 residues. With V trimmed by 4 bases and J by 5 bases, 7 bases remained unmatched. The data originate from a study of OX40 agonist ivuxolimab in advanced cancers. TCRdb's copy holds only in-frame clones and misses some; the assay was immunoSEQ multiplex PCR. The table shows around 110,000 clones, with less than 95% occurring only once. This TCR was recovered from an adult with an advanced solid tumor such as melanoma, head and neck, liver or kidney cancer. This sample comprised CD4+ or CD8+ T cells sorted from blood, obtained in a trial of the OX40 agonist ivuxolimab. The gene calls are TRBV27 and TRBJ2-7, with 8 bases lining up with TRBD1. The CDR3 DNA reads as TGTGCCAGCAGTTCTCCGGGACAGGATGACGAGCAGTACTTC. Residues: CASSSPGQDDEQYF.